The clone carrying this T cell receptor beta chain was seen only a few times. This entry is derived from a study of tumour-infiltrating T cells in Burkitt lymphoma. Study-level background: Repertoire clonality predicted overall and progression-free survival.

V was cut by 2 bases and J by 0 bases, with 13 bases left in between. CDR3 length: 16 amino acids. Germline V gene data show CDR1 as MDHEN and CDR2 as SYDVKM. This table comes from immunoSEQ multiplex PCR, and its TCRdb copy is limited to in-frame clones, with some not included. The sample holds a few thousand clones, about a sixth seen once. The sample comprised tumor tissue. The sequence was obtained from a human donor with diffuse large B-cell lymphoma. Some clones in this sample may be carry-over from other donors' samples. The V call is TRBV28, the J call TRBJ1-2; tentatively, D is TRBD1 (5 bases). Here the CDR3 reads CASSLLSGWANYGYTF. The CDR3 coding sequence is TGTGCCAGCAGTTTACTTTCAGGGTGGGCTAACTATGGCTACACCTTC.